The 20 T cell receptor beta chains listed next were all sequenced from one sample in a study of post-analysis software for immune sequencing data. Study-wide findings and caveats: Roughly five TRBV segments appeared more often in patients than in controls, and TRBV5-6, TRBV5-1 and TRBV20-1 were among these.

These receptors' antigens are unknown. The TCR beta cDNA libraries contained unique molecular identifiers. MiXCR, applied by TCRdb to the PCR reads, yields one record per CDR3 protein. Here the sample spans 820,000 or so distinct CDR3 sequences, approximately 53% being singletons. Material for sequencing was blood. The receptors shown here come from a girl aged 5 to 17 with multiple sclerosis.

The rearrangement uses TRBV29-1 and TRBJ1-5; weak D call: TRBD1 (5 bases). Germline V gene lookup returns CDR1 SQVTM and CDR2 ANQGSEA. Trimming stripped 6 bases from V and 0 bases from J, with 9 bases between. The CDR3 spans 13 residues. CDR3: CSVAGSSNQPQHF. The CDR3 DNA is TGCAGCGTAGCAGGGAGTAGCAATCAGCCCCAGCATTTT.

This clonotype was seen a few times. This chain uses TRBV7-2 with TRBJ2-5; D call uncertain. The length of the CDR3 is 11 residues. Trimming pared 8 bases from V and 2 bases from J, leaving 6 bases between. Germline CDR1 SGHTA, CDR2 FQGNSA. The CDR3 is CASGRQETQYF. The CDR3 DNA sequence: TGTGCCAGCGGCCGTCAAGAGACCCAGTACTTC.

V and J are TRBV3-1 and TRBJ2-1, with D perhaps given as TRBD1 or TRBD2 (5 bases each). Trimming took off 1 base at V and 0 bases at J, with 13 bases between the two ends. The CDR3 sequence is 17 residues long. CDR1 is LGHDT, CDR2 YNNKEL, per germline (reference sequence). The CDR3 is CASSQGWGLSSYNEQFF. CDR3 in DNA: TGTGCCAGCAGCCAAGGTTGGGGGTTAAGCTCCTACAATGAGCAGTTCTTC.

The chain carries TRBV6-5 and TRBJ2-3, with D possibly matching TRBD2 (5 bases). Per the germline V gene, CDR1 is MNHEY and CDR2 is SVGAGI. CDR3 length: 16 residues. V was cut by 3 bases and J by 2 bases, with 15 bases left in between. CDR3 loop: CASSYIGNPLTDTQYF. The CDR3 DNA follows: TGTGCCAGCAGTTATATCGGGAATCCGCTCACAGATACGCAGTATTTT.

As DNA, the CDR3 is TGCAGCGTTGCGAGGCAGACGAACACTGAAGCTTTCTTT. It specifies CSVARQTNTEAFF. This chain links TRBV29-1 with TRBJ1-1; no firm D call. The germline V gene encodes CDR1 SQVTM and CDR2 ANQGSEA. Trimming left V 4 bases short and J 1 base short, with 10 bases between. The CDR3 is 13 residues long. Looking up the rest from reference TRBV29-1 and TRBJ1-1 gives the full variable domain: SAVISQKPSRDICQRGTSLTIQCQVDSQVTMMFWYRQQPGQSLTLIATANQGSEATYESGFVIDKFPISRPNLTFSTLTVSNMSPEDSSIYLCSVARQTNTEAFFGQGTRLTVV.

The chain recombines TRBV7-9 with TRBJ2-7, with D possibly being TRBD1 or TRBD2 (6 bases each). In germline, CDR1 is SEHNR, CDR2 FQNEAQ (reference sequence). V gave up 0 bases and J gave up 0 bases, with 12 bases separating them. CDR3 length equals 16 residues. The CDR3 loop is CASSLAGGDNSYEQYF. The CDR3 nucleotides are TGTGCCAGCAGCTTAGCAGGCGGGGACAACTCCTACGAGCAGTACTTC. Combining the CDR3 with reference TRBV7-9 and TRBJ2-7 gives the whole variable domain DTGVSQNPRHKITKRGQNVTFRCDPISEHNRLYWYRQTLGQGPEFLTYFQNEAQLEKSRLLSDRFSAERPKGSFSTLEIQRTEQGDSAMYLCASSLAGGDNSYEQYFGPGTRLTVT.

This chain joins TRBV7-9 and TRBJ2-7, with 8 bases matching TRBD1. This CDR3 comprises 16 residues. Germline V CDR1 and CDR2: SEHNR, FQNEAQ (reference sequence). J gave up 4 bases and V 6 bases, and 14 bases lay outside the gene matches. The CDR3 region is CASRPGTGQEFYEQYF. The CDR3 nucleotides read TGTGCCAGCAGACCTGGCACGGGACAGGAGTTTTACGAGCAGTACTTC. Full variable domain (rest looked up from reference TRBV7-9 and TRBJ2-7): DTGVSQNPRHKITKRGQNVTFRCDPISEHNRLYWYRQTLGQGPEFLTYFQNEAQLEKSRLLSDRFSAERPKGSFSTLEIQRTEQGDSAMYLCASRPGTGQEFYEQYFGPGTRLTVT.

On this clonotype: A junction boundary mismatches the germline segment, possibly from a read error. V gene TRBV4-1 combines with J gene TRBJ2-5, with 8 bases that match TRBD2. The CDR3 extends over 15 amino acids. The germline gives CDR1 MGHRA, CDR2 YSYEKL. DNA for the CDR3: TGCGCCGGCAGCCCTTTAGCGGGGTCGGGGGTGACCCAGTACTTC. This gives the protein CAGSPLAGSGVTQYF.

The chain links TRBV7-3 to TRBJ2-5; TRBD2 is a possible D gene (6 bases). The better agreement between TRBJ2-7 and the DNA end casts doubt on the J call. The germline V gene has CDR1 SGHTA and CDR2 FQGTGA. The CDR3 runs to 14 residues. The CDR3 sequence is CASSPGGVLYEQYF. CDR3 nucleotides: TGTGCCAGCAGCCCCGGGGGAGTTCTCTACGAGCAGTACTTC.

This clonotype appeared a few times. The CDR3 coding sequence is TGTGCCAGCTCCGAGGGGGCCTCGGGAGCTTCCGGCTACACCTTC. Its protein product is CASSEGASGASGYTF. The rearrangement links TRBV27 to TRBJ1-2, with TRBD1 matching over 7 bases. The V gene's germline CDR1 is MNHEY and CDR2 SMNVEV (reference sequence). Germline trimming cut 8 bases from V and 8 bases from J; bases unmatched to any gene: 17. The CDR3 has 15 amino acids.

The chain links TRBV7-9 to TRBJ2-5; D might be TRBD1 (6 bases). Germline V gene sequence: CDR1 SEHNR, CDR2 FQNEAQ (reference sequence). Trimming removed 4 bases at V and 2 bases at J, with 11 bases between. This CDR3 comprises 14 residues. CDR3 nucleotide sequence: TGTGCCAGCAGCTCCAGTGGACAGCAAGAGACCCAGTACTTC. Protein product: CASSSSGQQETQYF.

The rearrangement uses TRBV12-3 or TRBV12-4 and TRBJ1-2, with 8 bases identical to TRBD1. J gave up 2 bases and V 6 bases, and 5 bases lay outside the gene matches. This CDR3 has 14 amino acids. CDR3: CASRMDRANYGYTF. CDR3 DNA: TGTGCCAGCAGAATGGACAGGGCAAACTATGGCTACACCTTC.

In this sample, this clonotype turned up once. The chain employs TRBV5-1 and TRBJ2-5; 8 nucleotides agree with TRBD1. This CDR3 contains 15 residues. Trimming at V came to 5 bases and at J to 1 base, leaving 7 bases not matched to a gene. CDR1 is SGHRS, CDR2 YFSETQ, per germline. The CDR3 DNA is TGCGCCAGCAGAGTAACAGGGGGTCGCCAAGAGACCCAGTACTTC. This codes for CASRVTGGRQETQYF.

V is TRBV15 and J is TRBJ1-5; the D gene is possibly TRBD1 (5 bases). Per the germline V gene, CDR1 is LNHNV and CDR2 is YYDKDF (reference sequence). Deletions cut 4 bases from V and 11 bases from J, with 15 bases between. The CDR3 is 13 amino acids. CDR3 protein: CATSKTAGETQHF. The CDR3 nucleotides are TGTGCCACCAGCAAGACAGCAGGAGAGACCCAGCATTTT.

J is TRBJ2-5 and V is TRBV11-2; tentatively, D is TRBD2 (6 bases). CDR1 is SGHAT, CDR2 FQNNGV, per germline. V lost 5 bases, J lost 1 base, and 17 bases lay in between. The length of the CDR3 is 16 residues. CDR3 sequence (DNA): TGTGCCAGCAGCCCCCCCTTTGCGGGACTCCAAGAGACCCAGTACTTC. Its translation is CASSPPFAGLQETQYF.

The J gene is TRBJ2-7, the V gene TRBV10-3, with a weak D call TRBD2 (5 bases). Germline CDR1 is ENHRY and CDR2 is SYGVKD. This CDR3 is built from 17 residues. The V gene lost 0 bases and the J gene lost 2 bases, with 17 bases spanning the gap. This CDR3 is CAISESPLGSGTYEQYF. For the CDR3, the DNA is TGTGCCATCAGTGAGTCGCCCCTGGGGAGTGGGACCTACGAGCAGTACTTC.

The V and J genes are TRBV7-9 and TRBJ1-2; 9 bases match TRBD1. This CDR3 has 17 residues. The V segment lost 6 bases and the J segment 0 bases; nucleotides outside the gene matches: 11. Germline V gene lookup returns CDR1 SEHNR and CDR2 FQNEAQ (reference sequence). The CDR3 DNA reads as TGTGCCAGCAGTTCGCTCGGGACAGGGACTTCTAACTATGGCTACACCTTC. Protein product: CASSSLGTGTSNYGYTF. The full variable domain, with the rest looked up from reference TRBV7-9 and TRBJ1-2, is DTGVSQNPRHKITKRGQNVTFRCDPISEHNRLYWYRQTLGQGPEFLTYFQNEAQLEKSRLLSDRFSAERPKGSFSTLEIQRTEQGDSAMYLCASSSLGTGTSNYGYTFGSGTRLTVV.

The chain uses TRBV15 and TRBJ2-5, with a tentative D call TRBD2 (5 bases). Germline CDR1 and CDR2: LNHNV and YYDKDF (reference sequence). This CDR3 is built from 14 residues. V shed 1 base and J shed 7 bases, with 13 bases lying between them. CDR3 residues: CATSRGGGYGTQYF. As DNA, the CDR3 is TGTGCCACCAGCAGAGGAGGAGGTTATGGGACCCAGTACTTC.

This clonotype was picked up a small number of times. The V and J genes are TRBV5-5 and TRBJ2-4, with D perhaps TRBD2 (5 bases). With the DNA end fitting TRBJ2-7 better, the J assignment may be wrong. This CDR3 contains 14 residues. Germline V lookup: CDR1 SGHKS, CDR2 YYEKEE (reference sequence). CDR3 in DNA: TGTGCCAGCAGCTCCCGGACTGATTACTACGAGCAGTACTTC. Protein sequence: CASSSRTDYYEQYF.

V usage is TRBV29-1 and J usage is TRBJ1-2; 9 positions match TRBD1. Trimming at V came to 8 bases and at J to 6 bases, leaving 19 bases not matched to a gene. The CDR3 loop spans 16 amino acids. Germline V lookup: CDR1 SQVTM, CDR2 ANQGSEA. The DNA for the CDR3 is TGCAGCACTCAAGTAGCGGACAGGGGAGGACCTGATGGCTACACCTTC. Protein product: CSTQVADRGGPDGYTF.